This T cell receptor beta chain is drawn from a study of T cell changes during pregnancy in multiple sclerosis. TCRdb keeps only in-frame clones here, not all; method: immunoSEQ multiplex PCR. The repertoire consists of under 95,000 clones, with approximately 92% occurring once and the leading ten covering approximately 2%. Sequenced material: peripheral blood, taken after pregnancy. The clonotype was recovered from a female donor with multiple sclerosis, enrolled in a pregnancy study.

CDR3 DNA sequence: TGCGCCAGCAGCTTACGAGCGGCAAACCAAGAGACCCAGTACTTC. It specifies CASSLRAANQETQYF. The chain couples TRBV5-1 to TRBJ2-5, with D perhaps matching TRBD2 (5 bases). The germline gives CDR1 SGHRS, CDR2 YFSETQ. The CDR3 is made up of 15 amino acids. Trimming cost V 2 bases and J 0 bases, with 11 bases left between them.